The 14 T cell receptor beta chains in this list originate from one sample, sequenced in a study of regulatory T cells. General study points: In CD3G-deficient patients, conventional CD4+ T cells were enriched for hydrophobic CDR3 residues at positions 6 and 7.

The primer mix had 52 TRBV and 13 TRBJ primers. Sequencing was performed with immunoSEQ multiplex PCR; in TCRdb, only in-frame clones are kept and a portion is missing. The repertoire includes about 28,000 clones, roughly 92% of them detected once, and about 1.6% sits in the top ten. No antigen is known for these receptors. Sequencing was done on a sample of conventional CD4+ T cells sorted from blood. These receptor sequences come from a person aged 18 to 30 with CD3G deficiency.

V usage is TRBV28 and J usage is TRBJ2-1; a possible D gene is TRBD2 (5 bases). The CDR3 is 14 residues long. CDR1 and CDR2 from the germline V gene are MDHEN and SYDVKM. With 2 bases removed from V and 3 bases from J, the gap between germline ends came to 8 bases. CDR3: CASSLGGSYNEQFF. CDR3 DNA: TGTGCCAGCAGTTTAGGTGGGAGCTACAATGAGCAGTTCTTC. Complete variable domain (other parts from reference TRBV28 and TRBJ2-1): DVKVTQSSRYLVKRTGEKVFLECVQDMDHENMFWYRQDPGLGLRLIYFSYDVKMKEKGDIPEGYSVSREKKERFSLILESASTNQTSMYLCASSLGGSYNEQFFGPGTRLTVL.

The V gene is TRBV7-9, the J gene TRBJ2-1, with 12 bases aligning to TRBD2. V lost 3 bases and J lost 8; bases outside the gene matches: 5. Germline CDR1 SEHNR, CDR2 FQNEAQ (reference sequence). The CDR3 contains 15 residues. The CDR3: CASSFGLAGYYEQFF. Here the CDR3 DNA reads TGTGCCAGCAGCTTCGGACTAGCGGGATACTATGAGCAGTTCTTC.

CDR3 in DNA: TGTGCCAGCAGTCGGGGATCGGGGGAGCAGTACTTC. This gives the protein CASSRGSGEQYF. The V gene is TRBV7-9, the J gene TRBJ2-7; D possibly corresponds to TRBD2 (5 bases). Between the trimmed V and J ends, which lost 6 bases and 7 bases, there was a span of 13 bases. Per germline, CDR1 SEHNR and CDR2 FQNEAQ (reference sequence). The CDR3 has 12 residues.

V is TRBV4-1 and J is TRBJ2-3, with 8 bases identical to TRBD2. The J segment lost 6 bases and the V segment lost 0 bases, leaving 5 bases of the junction unmatched. Looked up from germline, CDR1 is MGHRA and CDR2 is YSYEKL. The CDR3 runs 15 residues. The CDR3 DNA is TGCGCCAGCAGCCAAGATCGGGGGGGGCGGGATACGCAGTATTTT. Encoded protein: CASSQDRGGRDTQYF.

This sequence joins TRBV7-2 and TRBJ1-1; D is ambiguous. The CDR3 is 14 amino acids. V was trimmed by 4 bases and J by 5 bases, leaving 14 bases between them. The germline gives CDR1 SGHTA, CDR2 FQGNSA. This CDR3 is CASSYGLGSTEAFF. In DNA form, the CDR3 reads TGTGCCAGCAGCTACGGGTTAGGGTCGACTGAAGCTTTCTTT.

The chain recombines TRBV11-2 with TRBJ1-1, with D uncertain. Germline V gene sequence: CDR1 SGHAT, CDR2 FQNNGV. There are 13 residues in the CDR3. The V gene lost 5 bases and the J gene lost 6 bases, with 13 bases spanning the gap. In nucleotides, the CDR3 is TGTGCCAGCAGCCTTCACCTGGTCGCTGAAGCTTTCTTT. Translating gives CASSLHLVAEAFF.

CDR3: CAWSVGSEHGEAQYF. CDR3 nucleotides: TGTGCCTGGAGTGTCGGTTCGGAACATGGGGAGGCCCAGTACTTC. The chain recombines TRBV30 with TRBJ2-5; D may be TRBD2 (6 bases). This CDR3 is 15 amino acids long. Per germline, CDR1 GTSNPN and CDR2 SVGIG (reference sequence). V was trimmed by 0 bases and J by 9 bases, leaving 20 bases between them.

The V gene is TRBV11-2, the J gene TRBJ2-3; D uncertain. In germline, CDR1 is SGHAT, CDR2 FQNNGV. This CDR3 is built from 15 residues. Trimming shortened V by 5 bases and J by 0 bases, and 12 bases separated the two germline ends. The CDR3 coding sequence is TGTGCCAGCAGCCAACGCCCGGACAGCACAGATACGCAGTATTTT. It codes for CASSQRPDSTDTQYF. Full variable domain (missing parts from reference TRBV11-2 and TRBJ2-3): EAGVAQSPRYKIIEKRQSVAFWCNPISGHATLYWYQQILGQGPKLLIQFQNNGVVDDSQLPKDRFSAERLKGVDSTLKIQPAKLEDSAVYLCASSQRPDSTDTQYFGPGTRLTVL.

The chain joins TRBV5-1 to TRBJ2-1, with TRBD2 identical over 10 bases. J lost 1 base, V lost 4 bases, and 11 bases had no gene match. Germline V gene sequence: CDR1 SGHRS, CDR2 YFSETQ. The CDR3 is made up of 18 amino acids. Here the CDR3 reads CASSPTAGGPRSYNEQFF. CDR3 DNA sequence: TGCGCCAGCAGCCCAACAGCGGGAGGGCCCAGGTCCTACAATGAGCAGTTCTTC.

The chain uses TRBV7-2 and TRBJ1-4, with D possibly being TRBD1 (6 bases). Trimming removed 4 bases from V and 7 bases from J, with 25 bases in between. This CDR3 spans 18 amino acids. Germline V gene lookup returns CDR1 SGHTA and CDR2 FQGNSA. The CDR3 nucleotides are TGTGCCAGCAGCTATAGACCTACGGGACACCAAAGGGGTGAAAAACTGTTTTTT. As protein: CASSYRPTGHQRGEKLFF.

This chain links TRBV19 with TRBJ1-1, with D unclear. CDR1 LNHDA and CDR2 SQIVND come from the germline V gene (reference sequence). The CDR3 totals 13 residues. V was shortened by 1 base and J by 10 bases, with 13 bases between the two germline ends. The CDR3 loop reads CASSIVLNGRAFF. CDR3 DNA sequence: TGTGCCAGTAGTATAGTCCTGAACGGGCGAGCTTTCTTT.

The CDR3: CASGTVTYEQYF. The CDR3 region has the DNA TGTGCCAGCGGGACAGTTACCTACGAGCAGTACTTC. This rearrangement joins TRBV6-1 to TRBJ2-7; 7 bases line up with TRBD1. Unmatched junction bases numbered 3, after V lost 8 bases and J lost 2 bases. Germline V CDR1 and CDR2: MNHNS, SASEGT. The CDR3 runs to 12 residues.

This chain links TRBV7-2 with TRBJ2-2, with D uncertain. The CDR3 is made up of 13 amino acids. V was cut by 4 bases and J by 4 bases, with 7 bases left in between. Germline V CDR1 and CDR2: SGHTA, FQGNSA. This CDR3 is CASSSTGTGELFF. CDR3 bases: TGTGCCAGCAGCTCGACCGGCACCGGGGAGCTGTTTTTT.

The chain couples TRBV6-4 to TRBJ2-1; 7 bases agree with TRBD1. Per germline, CDR1 MRHNA and CDR2 SNTAGT. With V trimmed by 4 bases and J by 8 bases, 5 bases remained unmatched. The CDR3 is 13 amino acids. CDR3 residues: CASSGTGVHEQFF. In DNA, the CDR3 is TGTGCCAGCAGTGGGACAGGAGTCCATGAGCAGTTCTTC.